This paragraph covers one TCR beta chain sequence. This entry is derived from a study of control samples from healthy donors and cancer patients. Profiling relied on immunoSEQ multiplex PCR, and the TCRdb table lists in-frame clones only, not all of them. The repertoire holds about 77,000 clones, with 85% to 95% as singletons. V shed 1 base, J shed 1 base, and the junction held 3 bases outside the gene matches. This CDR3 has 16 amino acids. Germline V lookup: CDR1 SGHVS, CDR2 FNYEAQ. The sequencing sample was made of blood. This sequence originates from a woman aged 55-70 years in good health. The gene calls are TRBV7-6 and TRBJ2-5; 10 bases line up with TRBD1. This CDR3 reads CASSLGGTGVQETQYF. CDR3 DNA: TGTGCCAGCAGCTTAGGAGGGACAGGGGTCCAAGAGACCCAGTACTTC.